Listed below are T cell receptor beta chains from one sample, sequenced in a study of blood T cells in healthy people across ages. MiXCR, run by TCRdb on the 5' RACE reads, gives a single entry per CDR3 protein. The sample has hundreds of thousands of distinct CDR3 sequences; roughly 50% are singletons. The sequenced sample was blood. Receptor source: a man aged 30 to 45 in good health. Each CDR3 is given with its conserved first and last residue. The D gene is left open where the match is weak. Some rows have no size entry. The others give once, few or many, or a class for an expanded clone.

abundance: NA; d_gene: NA; j_gene: TRBJ2-1; v_gene: TRBV5-6; CDR3aa: CASSLFSLGGNEQFF; CDR3nt: TGTGCCAGCAGCTTGTTTTCTTTGGGGGGCAATGAGCAGTTCTTC
abundance: NA; d_gene: NA; j_gene: TRBJ2-6; v_gene: TRBV30; CDR3aa: CAWSVAGANVLTF; CDR3nt: TGTGCCTGGAGTGTTGCTGGGGCCAACGTCCTGACTTTC
abundance: NA; d_gene: TRBD2; j_gene: TRBJ2-3; v_gene: TRBV2; CDR3aa: CASNQLAGGTDTQYF; CDR3nt: TGTGCCAGCAATCAACTAGCGGGAGGCACAGATACGCAGTATTTT
abundance: few; d_gene: NA; j_gene: TRBJ2-5; v_gene: TRBV20-1; CDR3aa: CSAGGTGPWETQYF; CDR3nt: TGCAGTGCTGGGGGCACGGGGCCCTGGGAGACCCAGTACTTC
abundance: NA; d_gene: TRBD1; j_gene: TRBJ2-7; v_gene: TRBV5-6; CDR3aa: CAGSFAGGKFSYEQYF; CDR3nt: TGTGCCGGCAGCTTCGCAGGGGGCAAATTTTCCTACGAGCAGTACTTC
abundance: NA; d_gene: NA; j_gene: TRBJ1-3; v_gene: TRBV4-1; CDR3aa: CASSQDSGGSGNTIYF; CDR3nt: TGCGCCAGCAGCCAAGACTCGGGGGGCTCTGGAAACACCATATATTTT
abundance: NA; d_gene: NA; j_gene: TRBJ2-7; v_gene: TRBV12-3/TRBV12-4; CDR3aa: CASSLGLTAYEQYF; CDR3nt: TGTGCCAGCAGTTTAGGGCTAACGGCCTACGAGCAGTACTTC
abundance: NA; d_gene: NA; j_gene: TRBJ1-2; v_gene: TRBV30; CDR3aa: CAWSSGSYGYTF; CDR3nt: TGTGCCTGGAGTTCGGGTTCCTATGGCTACACCTTC
abundance: NA; d_gene: NA; j_gene: TRBJ2-7; v_gene: TRBV20-1; CDR3aa: CSALEVRLPYEQYF; CDR3nt: TGCAGTGCCCTAGAGGTGCGCTTACCCTACGAGCAGTACTTC
abundance: NA; d_gene: NA; j_gene: TRBJ2-5; v_gene: TRBV20-1; CDR3aa: CSAAAHHGAQETQYF; CDR3nt: TGCAGTGCAGCAGCCCACCATGGGGCCCAAGAGACCCAGTACTTC
abundance: NA; d_gene: NA; j_gene: TRBJ2-5; v_gene: TRBV5-1; CDR3aa: CASSLATGLTRREQYF; CDR3nt: TGCGCCAGCAGCTTGGCGACAGGGCTTACGAGGAGGGAGCAGTACTTC
abundance: NA; d_gene: NA; j_gene: TRBJ2-7; v_gene: TRBV5-6; CDR3aa: CASSLGGNRYEQYF; CDR3nt: TGTGCCAGCAGCTTGGGTGGCAACCGGTACGAGCAGTACTTC
abundance: NA; d_gene: TRBD2; j_gene: TRBJ2-7; v_gene: TRBV11-1; CDR3aa: CASSPGTSVSYEQYF; CDR3nt: TGTGCCAGCAGCCCCGGGACTAGCGTCTCCTACGAGCAGTACTTC
abundance: NA; d_gene: NA; j_gene: TRBJ2-1; v_gene: TRBV5-1; CDR3aa: CASSTNQGLGEQFF; CDR3nt: TGCGCCAGCAGCACGAACCAGGGGTTGGGTGAGCAGTTCTTC
abundance: few; d_gene: NA; j_gene: TRBJ1-1; v_gene: TRBV5-1; CDR3aa: CASSYVGTEAFF; CDR3nt: TGCGCCAGCAGCTACGTAGGCACTGAAGCTTTCTTT
abundance: NA; d_gene: NA; j_gene: TRBJ2-7; v_gene: TRBV28; CDR3aa: CASSHGDRPAGEQYF; CDR3nt: TGTGCCAGCAGCCACGGGGACAGACCAGCGGGAGAGCAGTACTTC
abundance: NA; d_gene: NA; j_gene: TRBJ2-1; v_gene: TRBV5-1; CDR3aa: CASSPWGSAQSYNEQFF; CDR3nt: TGCGCCAGCAGCCCGTGGGGGAGCGCGCAATCCTACAATGAGCAGTTCTTC
abundance: few; d_gene: TRBD1; j_gene: TRBJ2-7; v_gene: TRBV7-2; CDR3aa: CASSFRDRANEQYF; CDR3nt: TGTGCCAGCAGCTTTCGGGACAGGGCGAACGAGCAGTACTTC
abundance: once; d_gene: NA; j_gene: TRBJ1-3; v_gene: TRBV9; CDR3aa: CASSPRGRGGNTIYF; CDR3nt: TGTGCCAGCAGCCCCCGGGGCCGCGGGGGAAACACCATATATTTT
abundance: NA; d_gene: NA; j_gene: TRBJ1-1; v_gene: TRBV28; CDR3aa: CASSFPPEHTEAFF; CDR3nt: TGTGCCAGCAGTTTTCCACCCGAACACACTGAAGCTTTCTTT
abundance: NA; d_gene: NA; j_gene: TRBJ2-1; v_gene: TRBV23-1; CDR3aa: CASESGHGKGLDPNEQFF; CDR3nt: TGCGCCAGCGAGAGCGGTCACGGCAAAGGCTTGGACCCCAATGAGCAGTTCTTC
abundance: few; d_gene: TRBD2; j_gene: TRBJ2-7; v_gene: TRBV20-1; CDR3aa: CSARVPRGERGYEQYF; CDR3nt: TGCAGTGCTAGAGTACCCCGAGGGGAGCGGGGGTACGAGCAGTACTTC
abundance: NA; d_gene: NA; j_gene: TRBJ2-1; v_gene: TRBV21-1; CDR3aa: CASSSRRMKRGGRDEQFF; CDR3nt: TGTGCCAGCAGCTCCCGAAGGATGAAAAGGGGGGGACGGGATGAGCAGTTCTTC
abundance: NA; d_gene: NA; j_gene: TRBJ2-7; v_gene: TRBV9; CDR3aa: CASSPGQLGYEQYF; CDR3nt: TGTGCCAGCAGCCCCGGACAGCTAGGGTACGAGCAGTACTTC
abundance: NA; d_gene: NA; j_gene: TRBJ1-2; v_gene: TRBV7-9; CDR3aa: CASSPGVGGFYGYTF; CDR3nt: TGTGCCAGCAGCCCAGGGGTCGGGGGCTTCTATGGCTACACCTTC
abundance: NA; d_gene: NA; j_gene: TRBJ2-1; v_gene: TRBV6-5; CDR3aa: CASSTSFMAREQFF; CDR3nt: TGTGCCAGCAGTACCTCCTTTATGGCGAGAGAGCAGTTCTTC
abundance: NA; d_gene: NA; j_gene: TRBJ1-5; v_gene: TRBV7-2; CDR3aa: CASSLWGSNQPQHF; CDR3nt: TGTGCCAGCAGTTTGTGGGGTAGCAATCAGCCCCAGCATTTT
abundance: few; d_gene: TRBD1; j_gene: TRBJ2-2; v_gene: TRBV11-1; CDR3aa: CASRKDLRGLMNTGELFF; CDR3nt: TGTGCCAGCAGAAAGGACCTAAGGGGGCTCATGAACACCGGGGAGCTGTTTTTT
abundance: NA; d_gene: NA; j_gene: TRBJ2-2; v_gene: TRBV6-2/TRBV6-3; CDR3aa: CATGEKWGDLGELFF; CDR3nt: TGTGCCACCGGCGAGAAGTGGGGCGATTTGGGGGAGCTGTTTTTT
abundance: NA; d_gene: TRBD2; j_gene: TRBJ2-1; v_gene: TRBV6-2/TRBV6-3; CDR3aa: CAPTREAHRLDNEQFF; CDR3nt: TGTGCCCCCACGCGGGAGGCCCATAGACTCGACAATGAGCAGTTCTTC
abundance: NA; d_gene: TRBD1; j_gene: TRBJ2-7; v_gene: TRBV7-9; CDR3aa: CASSPRDRGIYEQYF; CDR3nt: TGTGCCAGCAGCCCCCGGGACAGGGGAATCTACGAGCAGTACTTC
abundance: NA; d_gene: TRBD2; j_gene: TRBJ2-3; v_gene: TRBV5-1; CDR3aa: CASSSWTSGGGTDTQYF; CDR3nt: TGCGCCAGCAGCTCGTGGACTAGCGGGGGGGGCACAGATACGCAGTATTTT
abundance: NA; d_gene: NA; j_gene: TRBJ2-5; v_gene: TRBV7-8; CDR3aa: CASSLVGSNEQYF; CDR3nt: TGTGCCAGCAGCTTAGTCGGGAGTAATGAGCAGTACTTC
abundance: many; d_gene: NA; j_gene: TRBJ1-2; v_gene: TRBV5-6; CDR3aa: CASSLDGGGYGYTF; CDR3nt: TGTGCCAGCAGCTTGGACGGGGGCGGCTATGGCTACACCTTC
abundance: NA; d_gene: NA; j_gene: TRBJ2-5; v_gene: TRBV5-1; CDR3aa: CASSKQTSFGETQYF; CDR3nt: TGCGCCAGCAGCAAACAAACTAGTTTCGGGGAGACCCAGTACTTC
abundance: NA; d_gene: NA; j_gene: TRBJ1-2; v_gene: TRBV18; CDR3aa: CASSTGYSYGYTF; CDR3nt: TGTGCCAGCTCAACCGGTTATAGCTATGGCTACACCTTC
abundance: many; d_gene: NA; j_gene: TRBJ2-1; v_gene: TRBV4-2; CDR3aa: CASSQPDSSYNEQFF; CDR3nt: TGTGCCAGCAGCCAACCCGACTCTAGTTACAATGAGCAGTTCTTC
abundance: few; d_gene: TRBD2; j_gene: TRBJ2-3; v_gene: TRBV6-5; CDR3aa: CASSYYAGLGADDTQYF; CDR3nt: TGTGCCAGCAGTTACTACGCCGGACTAGGCGCGGACGATACGCAGTATTTT
abundance: NA; d_gene: NA; j_gene: TRBJ1-5; v_gene: TRBV11-2; CDR3aa: CASSFAGQPQHF; CDR3nt: TGTGCCAGCAGCTTTGCCGGCCAGCCCCAGCATTTT
abundance: NA; d_gene: NA; j_gene: TRBJ2-4; v_gene: TRBV5-6; CDR3aa: CASSLLRGRGGTEKNIQYF; CDR3nt: TGTGCCAGCAGCCTGCTCAGGGGACGTGGCGGGACAGAGAAAAACATTCAGTACTTC
abundance: many; d_gene: NA; j_gene: TRBJ2-1; v_gene: TRBV5-1; CDR3aa: CASSLDLEYEQFF; CDR3nt: TGCGCCAGCAGCTTGGACCTAGAGTATGAGCAGTTCTTC
abundance: few; d_gene: NA; j_gene: TRBJ1-5; v_gene: TRBV12-3/TRBV12-4; CDR3aa: CASSPVAPNYSNQPQHF; CDR3nt: TGTGCCAGCAGCCCCGTGGCTCCCAACTATAGCAATCAGCCCCAGCATTTT
abundance: few; d_gene: NA; j_gene: TRBJ1-1; v_gene: TRBV12-3/TRBV12-4; CDR3aa: CASSLDRLSTEAFF; CDR3nt: TGTGCCAGCAGTTTGGACAGACTATCCACTGAAGCTTTCTTT
abundance: NA; d_gene: NA; j_gene: TRBJ2-1; v_gene: TRBV9; CDR3aa: CASSPEGPLDNEQFF; CDR3nt: TGTGCCAGCAGCCCAGAGGGGCCGCTTGATAATGAGCAGTTCTTC
abundance: NA; d_gene: NA; j_gene: TRBJ2-5; v_gene: TRBV30; CDR3aa: CAWSHGGKGVEQYF; CDR3nt: TGTGCCTGGAGTCATGGCGGGAAGGGGGTTGAGCAGTACTTC
abundance: few; d_gene: NA; j_gene: TRBJ2-7; v_gene: TRBV20-1; CDR3aa: CSASMPGYEQYF; CDR3nt: TGCAGTGCTAGCATGCCGGGCTACGAGCAGTACTTC
abundance: NA; d_gene: NA; j_gene: TRBJ1-6; v_gene: TRBV6-6; CDR3aa: CASSYPAGNDNSPLHF; CDR3nt: TGTGCCAGCAGTTACCCCGCGGGGAATGATAATTCACCCCTCCACTTT
abundance: NA; d_gene: TRBD1; j_gene: TRBJ2-7; v_gene: TRBV20-1; CDR3aa: CSARSDRGTNYEQYF; CDR3nt: TGCAGTGCTAGATCCGACAGGGGGACTAACTACGAGCAGTACTTC
abundance: NA; d_gene: TRBD2; j_gene: TRBJ2-1; v_gene: TRBV3-1; CDR3aa: CASSQVVQREGRESYNEQFF; CDR3nt: TGTGCCAGCAGCCAAGTAGTTCAGCGGGAGGGCCGGGAGTCCTACAATGAGCAGTTCTTC
abundance: NA; d_gene: NA; j_gene: TRBJ2-6; v_gene: TRBV2; CDR3aa: CASGARLAGANVLTF; CDR3nt: TGTGCCAGCGGAGCCCGCTTAGCTGGGGCCAACGTCCTGACTTTC
abundance: few; d_gene: TRBD1; j_gene: TRBJ1-1; v_gene: TRBV4-3; CDR3aa: CASSSGGVGTEAFF; CDR3nt: TGCGCCAGCAGCTCAGGGGGGGTAGGAACTGAAGCTTTCTTT
abundance: NA; d_gene: NA; j_gene: TRBJ2-7; v_gene: TRBV29-1; CDR3aa: CSVEEQGWVTAQYF; CDR3nt: TGCAGCGTTGAGGAACAGGGTTGGGTGACGGCGCAGTACTTC
abundance: once; d_gene: TRBD1; j_gene: TRBJ2-7; v_gene: TRBV20-1; CDR3aa: CSASRSGTGAHEQYF; CDR3nt: TGCAGTGCCAGTCGGTCCGGGACAGGGGCCCACGAGCAGTACTTC
abundance: few; d_gene: NA; j_gene: TRBJ2-5; v_gene: TRBV7-2; CDR3aa: CASSLGTTYQETQYF; CDR3nt: TGTGCCAGCAGCTTAGGGACTACGTACCAAGAGACCCAGTACTTC